These 32 T cell receptor beta chains came from one sample sequenced in a study of T-cell memory formation after mild COVID-19. TCRdb processed the 5' RACE reads anew with MiXCR; each CDR3 protein has one entry. The sample carries some 340,000 distinct CDR3 sequences, 10% to 15% recorded once. The sample comprised PBMCs or a T cell subset sorted from them (not recorded which). The receptors shown here come from a man younger than 30 who had mild COVID-19 (a few samples of this study predate the infection). Cell type and time point are not known.

V is TRBV20-1 and J is TRBJ1-1, with D hard to call. Germline V gene sequence: CDR1 DFQATT, CDR2 SNEGSKA (reference sequence). V lost 3 bases and J 4 bases, leaving 9 bases between the germline ends. The CDR3 covers 12 residues. The CDR3 nucleotides are TGCAGTGCTAGGTCAGGAAGCACTGAAGCTTTCTTT. It encodes CSARSGSTEAFF.

This clonotype showed up many times. J is TRBJ1-1 and V is TRBV5-1; TRBD1 is a possible D gene (6 bases). Germline V gene data show CDR1 as SGHRS and CDR2 as YFSETQ. The CDR3 covers 14 residues. Between the trimmed V and J ends, which lost 4 bases and 1 base, there was a span of 11 bases. CDR3 sequence reads: CASSALTGNTEAFF. CDR3 nucleotides: TGCGCCAGCAGCGCTTTGACAGGGAACACTGAAGCTTTCTTT.

The table lists this clonotype with many counts. The chain has TRBV30 and TRBJ2-4; D is unclear. The CDR3 consists of 14 residues. Per germline, CDR1 GTSNPN and CDR2 SVGIG (reference sequence). Trimming shortened V by 2 bases and J by 2 bases, and 10 bases separated the two germline ends. The CDR3 region is CAWSRVSPKNIQYF. DNA of the CDR3: TGTGCCTGGAGTCGGGTTTCCCCCAAAAACATTCAGTACTTC. Drawing the rest from reference TRBV30 and TRBJ2-4, the complete variable domain is SQTIHQWPATLVQPVGSPLSLECTVEGTSNPNLYWYRQAAGRGLQLLFYSVGIGQISSEVPQNLSASRPQDRQFILSSKKLLLSDSGFYLCAWSRVSPKNIQYFGAGTRLSVL.

The chain is built from TRBV9 and TRBJ2-3, with a weak D call TRBD2 (5 bases). The V gene's germline CDR1 is SGDLS and CDR2 YYNGEE. This CDR3 region has 14 residues. Trimming left V 3 bases short and J 9 bases short, with 17 bases between. The chain's CDR3 is CASSGAASSGTQYF. The CDR3 DNA reads as TGTGCCAGCAGCGGAGCGGCTTCGTCTGGGACGCAGTATTTT. Using reference TRBV9 and TRBJ2-3 for the parts outside the CDR3, the full variable domain is DSGVTQTPKHLITATGQRVTLRCSPRSGDLSVYWYQQSLDQGLQFLIQYYNGEERAKGNILERFSAQQFPDLHSELNLSSLELGDSALYFCASSGAASSGTQYFGPGTRLTVL.

This clonotype appeared a few times. CDR3 in DNA: TGTGCCAGCGGATTCGACAGGGATCAGCCCCAGCATTTT. Its translation: CASGFDRDQPQHF. The V call is TRBV6-5, the J call TRBJ1-5, with 7 bases matching TRBD1. Germline CDR1 and CDR2: MNHEY and SVGAGI. This CDR3 has 13 amino acids. Germline trimming cut 8 bases from V and 5 bases from J; bases unmatched to any gene: 6.

This clonotype is labeled as medium-sized (0.01 to 0.1%). The chain is built from TRBV29-1 and TRBJ2-7; no clear D gene. The V and J ends lost 1 base and 5 bases respectively, with 9 bases between them. The CDR3 totals 12 residues. Germline CDR1 and CDR2: SQVTM and ANQGSEA. This CDR3 reads CSVEVRADEQYF. As DNA, the CDR3 is TGCAGCGTTGAAGTTCGGGCAGACGAGCAGTACTTC.

J is TRBJ1-5 and V is TRBV29-1, with 10 bases aligning to TRBD1. V lost 6 bases and J lost 3; bases outside the gene matches: 2. The CDR3 length is 13 residues. Germline CDR1 reads SQVTM; CDR2 reads ANQGSEA. CDR3 sequence (DNA): TGCAGCGTGACAGGGGGCTACAATCAGCCCCAGCATTTT. This translates into CSVTGGYNQPQHF.

This clonotype occurred a few times. V and J are TRBV7-9 and TRBJ2-3; no firm D call. The length of the CDR3 is 14 residues. The V and J ends lost 5 bases and 2 bases respectively, with 11 bases between them. The germline gives CDR1 SEHNR, CDR2 FQNEAQ (reference sequence). The CDR3 nucleotides read TGTGCCAGCAGCACCCGAGGAGACACAGATACGCAGTATTTT. This gives the protein CASSTRGDTDTQYF.

This clonotype showed up just a few times. This sequence joins TRBV29-1 and TRBJ2-7; D is undetermined. The germline V and J ends were trimmed by 0 bases and 3 bases, with 6 bases remaining between them. This CDR3 has 12 amino acids. Germline assignment: CDR1 SQVTM and CDR2 ANQGSEA. As DNA, the CDR3 is TGCAGCGTTGAAGATCATAACTACGAGCAGTACGTC. Residues: CSVEDHNYEQYV.

This clonotype was counted ten times or more. The V gene is TRBV7-2, the J gene TRBJ2-5; TRBD2 is a possible D gene (6 bases). Germline loops: CDR1 SGHTA, CDR2 FQGNSA. V lost 1 base and J lost 2, with 8 bases in between. There are 14 residues in the CDR3. CDR3 sequence (DNA): TGTGCCAGCAGCTTAGGGAGGGAGCAAGAGACCCAGTACTTC. Its translation is CASSLGREQETQYF.

This clonotype has a handful of counts. The chain uses TRBV15 and TRBJ2-3; D is undetermined. Germline values: CDR1 LNHNV, CDR2 YYDKDF (reference sequence). The CDR3 extends over 14 amino acids. V was clipped by 1 base and J by 4 bases, with 9 bases between them. The CDR3: CATSRVFNADTQYF. As DNA, the CDR3 is TGTGCCACCAGCAGAGTCTTCAACGCAGATACGCAGTATTTT.

This clonotype was counted only a few times. The chain uses TRBV20-1 and TRBJ2-2, with 12 bases that match TRBD1. Looked up from germline, CDR1 is DFQATT and CDR2 is SNEGSKA (reference sequence). The CDR3 runs 15 residues. V trimming: 6 bases; J trimming: 2 bases; junction bases outside the gene matches: 4. CDR3 sequence reads: CSAPGQGANTGELFF. CDR3 DNA: TGCAGTGCCCCGGGACAGGGGGCCAACACCGGGGAGCTGTTTTTT.

The chain recombines TRBV20-1 with TRBJ1-6, with 11 nucleotides matching TRBD1. Germline-derived CDR1 and CDR2 are DFQATT and SNEGSKA (reference sequence). With 2 bases clipped from V and 5 bases from J, the junction kept 5 bases outside the gene matches. CDR3 length equals 16 residues. Here the CDR3 reads CSARKGQGAHNSPLHF. The CDR3 coding sequence is TGCAGTGCTAGAAAAGGACAGGGGGCACATAATTCACCCCTCCACTTT.

In this sample, this clonotype turned up a few times. The rearrangement joins TRBV9 to TRBJ2-2; a weak D match, TRBD2 (5 bases). This CDR3 region has 16 residues. The V and J ends lost 1 base and 0 bases respectively, with 10 bases between them. CDR1 and CDR2 (germline): SGDLS, YYNGEE. CDR3 sequence: CASSVLRAPNTGELFF. In DNA form, the CDR3 reads TGTGCCAGCAGCGTACTGAGGGCCCCGAACACCGGGGAGCTGTTTTTT.

V usage is TRBV5-8 and J usage is TRBJ2-7, with 10 bases that match TRBD1. V lost 3 bases to trimming and J lost 2 bases; unmatched junction nucleotides: 5. Germline lookup yields CDR1 SGHTS and CDR2 YDEGEE. This CDR3 has 15 residues. The CDR3 sequence is CASSSGQGIAYEQYV. CDR3 DNA sequence: TGTGCCAGCAGCTCGGGACAGGGGATTGCCTACGAGCAGTACGTC.

The sample holds a few counts of this clonotype. The chain combines TRBV9 with TRBJ2-3, with D hard to call. V was pared by 0 bases and J by 0 bases, with 17 bases between. There are 18 residues in the CDR3. The V gene's germline CDR1 is SGDLS and CDR2 YYNGEE. CDR3: CASSVAPAQPGSTDTQYF. The DNA of the CDR3 is TGTGCCAGCAGCGTAGCGCCTGCCCAGCCCGGTAGCACAGATACGCAGTATTTT.

This clonotype has a handful of counts. V gene TRBV27 combines with J gene TRBJ2-3; D is undetermined. Germline V gene sequence: CDR1 MNHEY, CDR2 SMNVEV (reference sequence). The CDR3 is made up of 14 amino acids. The V and J ends lost 2 bases and 4 bases respectively, with 10 bases between them. DNA of the CDR3: TGTGCCAGCAGTTTACAGGCCACCCCAGATACGCAGTATTTT. It is translated as CASSLQATPDTQYF.

This clonotype showed up just a few times. The chain joins TRBV6-5 to TRBJ2-7; perhaps TRBD1 as D (6 bases). This CDR3 contains 13 residues. Germline loops: CDR1 MNHEY, CDR2 SVGAGI. Trimming shortened V by 5 bases and J by 2 bases, and 10 bases separated the two germline ends. CDR3 in DNA: TGTGCCAGCAGTCGGACAGCGCCCTACGAGCAGTACTTC. Its protein is CASSRTAPYEQYF.

CDR3 DNA: TGTGCCAGCAGCGGGGGACAGACTAGCAATCAGCCCCAGCATTTT. Protein: CASSGGQTSNQPQHF. The chain couples TRBV7-2 to TRBJ1-5, with TRBD1 matching 7 bases. CDR1 and CDR2 (germline): SGHTA, FQGNSA. This CDR3 comprises 15 residues. The ends lost 5 bases at V and 0 bases at J; junction bases unmatched: 4.

This clonotype was counted between two and nine times. This chain connects TRBV4-1 to TRBJ2-1; tentatively, D is TRBD1 (6 bases). The CDR3 extends over 15 amino acids. Germline V lookup: CDR1 MGHRA, CDR2 YSYEKL. V lost 1 base and J 4 bases, leaving 11 bases between the germline ends. CDR3 sequence (DNA): TGCGCCAGCAGCCAAGCGGCAGGGGCGTACAATGAGCAGTTCTTC. Translation: CASSQAAGAYNEQFF.

The J gene is TRBJ2-3, the V gene TRBV5-5; a possible D gene is TRBD1 (6 bases). This CDR3 is 16 amino acids long. V was trimmed by 0 bases and J by 2 bases, leaving 13 bases between them. The germline CDR1 and CDR2 sequences are SGHKS and YYEKEE (reference sequence). The CDR3 sequence: CASSLGGGLATDTQYF. The CDR3 coding sequence is TGTGCCAGCAGCTTGGGTGGGGGCCTCGCCACAGATACGCAGTATTTT.

J is TRBJ1-3 and V is TRBV29-1; 9 bases match TRBD1. Unmatched junction bases numbered 10, after V lost 7 bases and J lost 0 bases. Germline V gene sequence: CDR1 SQVTM, CDR2 ANQGSEA. CDR3 length: 16 residues. CDR3 in amino acids: CSAGGTGTSSGNTIYF. The CDR3 coding sequence is TGCAGCGCCGGGGGGACAGGGACCAGCTCTGGAAACACCATATATTTT.

This clonotype was seen more than once but under ten times. The chain has TRBV7-9 and TRBJ2-5, with D tentatively TRBD1 or TRBD2 (5 bases each). Germline CDR1 is SEHNR and CDR2 is FQNEAQ (reference sequence). Trimming stripped 5 bases from V and 4 bases from J, with 26 bases between. The CDR3 has 18 residues. The CDR3 reads CASSPESGRRIIRETQYF. CDR3 bases: TGTGCCAGCAGCCCAGAATCGGGGCGGAGGATTATCAGAGAGACCCAGTACTTC. The full variable domain, completed using reference TRBV7-9 and TRBJ2-5, is DTGVSQNPRHKITKRGQNVTFRCDPISEHNRLYWYRQTLGQGPEFLTYFQNEAQLEKSRLLSDRFSAERPKGSFSTLEIQRTEQGDSAMYLCASSPESGRRIIRETQYFGPGTRLLVL.

This chain connects TRBV7-9 to TRBJ1-2, with TRBD1 matching 10 bases. Germline V gives CDR1 SEHNR, CDR2 FQNEAQ (reference sequence). The CDR3 runs 16 residues. The ends lost 5 bases at V and 7 bases at J; junction bases unmatched: 13. CDR3 nucleotides: TGTGCCAGCAGCCGAAGAGAGGACAGGGGGGGAGGTGGCTACACCTTC. Amino acids: CASSRREDRGGGGYTF.

V is TRBV7-3 and J is TRBJ2-2, with TRBD1 identical over 9 bases. The CDR3 loop spans 16 amino acids. V lost 5 bases to trimming and J lost 5 bases; unmatched junction nucleotides: 9. Per germline, CDR1 SGHTA and CDR2 FQGTGA. The CDR3 reads CASSLLGTGRTGELFF. DNA for the CDR3: TGTGCCAGCAGCCTGCTTGGGACAGGGAGGACCGGGGAGCTGTTTTTT. Complete variable domain (other parts from reference TRBV7-3 and TRBJ2-2): GAGVSQTPSNKVTEKGKYVELRCDPISGHTALYWYRQSLGQGPEFLIYFQGTGAADDSGLPNDRFFAVRPEGSVSTLKIQRTERGDSAVYLCASSLLGTGRTGELFFGEGSRLTVL.

The chain combines TRBV27 with TRBJ1-1, with TRBD1 as a possible D gene (6 bases). V was trimmed by 8 bases and J by 5 bases, leaving 12 bases between them. Germline CDR1 is MNHEY and CDR2 is SMNVEV (reference sequence). The CDR3 is made up of 12 amino acids. CDR3 loop: CASGGLRTEAFF. The CDR3 DNA reads as TGTGCCAGCGGGGGGCTGCGGACTGAAGCTTTCTTT.

The chain employs TRBV5-4 and TRBJ1-4; D remains unclear. The CDR3 has 15 amino acids. Germline assignment: CDR1 SGHNT and CDR2 YYREEE (reference sequence). Trimming removed 1 base from V and 3 bases from J, with 10 bases in between. The CDR3 DNA is TGTGCCAGCAGCTTGTCTGGGGTTGCTAATGAAAAACTGTTTTTT. Translation gives CASSLSGVANEKLFF.

In this sample, this clonotype turned up a few times. This chain uses TRBV21-1 with TRBJ2-1; the tabulated D call, TRBD2, remains unverified against the DNA. TRBV21-1 is a pseudogene. The CDR3 loop spans 11 amino acids. The CDR3 here is CASTTSCEDLF. In DNA form, the CDR3 reads TGTGCCAGCACGACTAGTTGTGAGGACCTCTTC.

J is TRBJ2-2 and V is TRBV12-3 or TRBV12-4; 7 bases match TRBD1. The J segment lost 4 bases and the V segment lost 4 bases, leaving 6 bases of the junction unmatched. CDR3 length: 15 amino acids. CDR3 coding DNA: TGTGCCAGCAGTTCTAGACGACAGGGCACCGGGGAGCTGTTTTTT. Translation gives CASSSRRQGTGELFF.

There are a few counts of this clonotype. The chain joins TRBV18 to TRBJ1-4, with D unresolved. This CDR3 region has 16 residues. V was cut by 4 bases and J by 17 bases, with 29 bases left in between. The germline V gene encodes CDR1 KGHSH and CDR2 LQKENI. CDR3 sequence: CASSLIPGIQRGNVFF. CDR3 DNA: TGTGCCAGCTCACTTATCCCCGGGATTCAACGAGGGAATGTATTTTTT.

The chain employs TRBV6-5 and TRBJ1-2, with 9 bases matching TRBD1. The V segment lost 2 bases and the J segment 6 bases; nucleotides outside the gene matches: 13. Germline CDR1 is MNHEY and CDR2 is SVGAGI. The CDR3 length is 17 residues. CDR3 loop: CASSYALGQGLMDGYTF. CDR3 nucleotide sequence: TGTGCCAGCAGTTACGCCCTGGGACAGGGACTTATGGATGGCTACACCTTC.

This sequence joins TRBV5-5 and TRBJ2-2, with TRBD1 matching over 7 bases. V was clipped by 4 bases and J by 1 base; unmatched bases: 13. Germline V gene data show CDR1 as SGHKS and CDR2 as YYEKEE (reference sequence). There are 18 residues in the CDR3. CDR3 amino acids: CASSQTTGTAMNTGELFF. DNA for the CDR3: TGTGCCAGCAGCCAAACTACCGGGACAGCTATGAACACCGGGGAGCTGTTTTTT.